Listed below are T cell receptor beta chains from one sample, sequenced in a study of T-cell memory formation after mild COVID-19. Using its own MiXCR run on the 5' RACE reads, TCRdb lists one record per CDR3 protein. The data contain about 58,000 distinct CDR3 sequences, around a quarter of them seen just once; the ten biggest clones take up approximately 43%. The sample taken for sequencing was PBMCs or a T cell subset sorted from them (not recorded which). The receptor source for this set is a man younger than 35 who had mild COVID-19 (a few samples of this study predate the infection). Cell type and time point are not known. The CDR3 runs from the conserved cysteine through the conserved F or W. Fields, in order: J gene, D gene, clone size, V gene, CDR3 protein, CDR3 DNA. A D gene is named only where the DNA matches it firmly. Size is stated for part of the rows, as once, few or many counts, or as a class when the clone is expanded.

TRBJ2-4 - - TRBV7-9 CASSLAKNIQYF TGTGCCAGCAGCCTAGCCAAAAACATTCAGTACTTC
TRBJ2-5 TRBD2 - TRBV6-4 CASSDSAAGTSGGGEEGTQYF TGTGCCAGCAGTGACTCAGCCGCCGGGACTAGCGGGGGTGGTGAAGAGGGGACCCAGTACTTC
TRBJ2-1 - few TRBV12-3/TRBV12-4 CASSFGRYEFF TGTGCCAGCAGTTTTGGTCGGTACGAGTTCTTC
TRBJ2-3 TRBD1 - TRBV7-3 CASSPSTGQGSTDTQYF TGTGCCAGCAGCCCAAGTACGGGACAGGGCAGCACAGATACGCAGTATTTT
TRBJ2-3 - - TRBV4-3 CASSQDWSTDTQYF TGCGCCAGCAGCCAAGACTGGAGCACAGATACGCAGTATTTT
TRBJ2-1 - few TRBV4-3 CASSPERSSYNEQFF TGCGCCAGCAGCCCGGAGAGGAGCTCCTACAATGAGCAGTTCTTC
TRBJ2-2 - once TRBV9 CASSVEGGSSAGELFF TGTGCCAGCAGCGTAGAAGGGGGATCGAGCGCCGGGGAGCTGTTTTTT
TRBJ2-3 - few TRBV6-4 CASSDNAGLGGDTQYF TGTGCCAGCAGTGACAACGCAGGTCTTGGGGGAGATACGCAGTATTTT
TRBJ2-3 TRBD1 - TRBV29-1 CSVTPVGQGQTDTQYF TGCAGCGTCACGCCCGTCGGACAGGGTCAGACAGATACGCAGTATTTT
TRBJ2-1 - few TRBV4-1 CASSQVHGGYNEQFF TGCGCCAGCAGCCAGGTCCACGGAGGCTACAATGAGCAGTTCTTC
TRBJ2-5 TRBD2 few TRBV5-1 CASSLYPGGKETQYF TGCGCCAGCAGCTTGTACCCGGGGGGGAAAGAGACCCAGTACTTC
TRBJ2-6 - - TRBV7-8 CASSFWTSGANVLTF TGTGCCAGCAGCTTTTGGACCTCTGGGGCCAACGTCCTGACTTTC
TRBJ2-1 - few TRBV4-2 CASSHGGYNEQFF TGTGCCAGCAGCCACGGGGGATACAATGAGCAGTTCTTC
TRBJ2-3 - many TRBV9 CASSPTGAITDTQYF TGTGCCAGCAGCCCCACCGGGGCGATCACAGATACGCAGTATTTT
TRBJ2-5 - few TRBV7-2 CASSPESETQYF TGTGCCAGCAGCCCCGAGTCCGAGACCCAGTACTTC
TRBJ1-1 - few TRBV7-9 CASARRGTGTEAFF TGTGCCAGCGCCCGCCGGGGTACGGGCACTGAAGCTTTCTTT
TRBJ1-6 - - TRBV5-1 CASSPSTGTRRALHF TGCGCCAGCAGCCCTTCGACAGGAACGCGTCGGGCCCTCCACTTT